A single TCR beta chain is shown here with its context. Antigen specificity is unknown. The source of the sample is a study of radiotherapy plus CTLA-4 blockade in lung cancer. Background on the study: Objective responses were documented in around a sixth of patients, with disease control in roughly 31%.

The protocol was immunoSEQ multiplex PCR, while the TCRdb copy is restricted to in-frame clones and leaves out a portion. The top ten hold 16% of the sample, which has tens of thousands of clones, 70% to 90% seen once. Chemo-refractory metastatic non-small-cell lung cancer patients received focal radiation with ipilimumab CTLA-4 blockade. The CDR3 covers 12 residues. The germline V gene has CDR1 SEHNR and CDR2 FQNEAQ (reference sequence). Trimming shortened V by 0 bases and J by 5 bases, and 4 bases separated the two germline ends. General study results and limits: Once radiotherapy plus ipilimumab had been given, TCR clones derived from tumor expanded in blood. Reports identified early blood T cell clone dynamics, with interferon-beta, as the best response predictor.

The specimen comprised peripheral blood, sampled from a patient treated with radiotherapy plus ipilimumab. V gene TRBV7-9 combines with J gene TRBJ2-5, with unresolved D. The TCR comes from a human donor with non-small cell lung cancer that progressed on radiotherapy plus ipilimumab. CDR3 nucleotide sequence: TGTGCCAGCAGCTTAGCGCGGGAGACCCAGTACTTC. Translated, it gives CASSLARETQYF.